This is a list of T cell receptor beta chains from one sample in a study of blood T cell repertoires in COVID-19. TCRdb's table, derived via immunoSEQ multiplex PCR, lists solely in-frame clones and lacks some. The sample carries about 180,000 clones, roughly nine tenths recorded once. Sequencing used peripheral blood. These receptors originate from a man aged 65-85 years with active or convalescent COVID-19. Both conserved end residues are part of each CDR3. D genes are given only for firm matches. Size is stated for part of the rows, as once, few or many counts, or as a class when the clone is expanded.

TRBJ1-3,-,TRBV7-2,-,TGTGCCAGCAGCTTATCGGGGATTTTTGGAAACACCATATATTTT,CASSLSGIFGNTIYF
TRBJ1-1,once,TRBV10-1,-,TGCGCCAGCAGTGGGGCGCTGGACAGCCCTAACACTGAAGCTTTCTTT,CASSGALDSPNTEAFF
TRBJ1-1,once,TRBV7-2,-,TGTGCCAGCAGCCCGACGGGAACCTCGTATGGAGCTTTCTTT,CASSPTGTSYGAFF
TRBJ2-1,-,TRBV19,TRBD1,TGTGCCAGTAGTACCGACAGGGCTCCCTACAATGAGCAGTTCTTC,CASSTDRAPYNEQFF
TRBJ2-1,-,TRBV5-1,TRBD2,TGCGCCAGCAGCTTGGAAGCGGGGGGGACTGGTGAGCAGTTCTTC,CASSLEAGGTGEQFF
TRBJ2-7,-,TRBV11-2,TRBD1,TGTGCCAGCAGCTTAGCCGGGACAGTTACCTACGAGCAGTACTTC,CASSLAGTVTYEQYF
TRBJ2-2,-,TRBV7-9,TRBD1,TGTGCCAGCAGTCCAGGACAGGGGATTACCGGGGAGCTGTTTTTT,CASSPGQGITGELFF
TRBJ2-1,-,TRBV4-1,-,TGCGCCAGCAGCCAACCTGGACTTGCCCGGGGGTCCTACAATGAGCAGTTCTTC,CASSQPGLARGSYNEQFF
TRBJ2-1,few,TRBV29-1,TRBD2,TGCAGCGTTATGGGACTAGCGGGAGGGCCGGGCTACAATGAGCAGTTCTTC,CSVMGLAGGPGYNEQFF
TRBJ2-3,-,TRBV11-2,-,TGTGCCAGCAGCCATACAGATACGCAGTATTTT,CASSHTDTQYF
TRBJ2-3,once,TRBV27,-,TGTGCCAGCAGTCCCGGACTTGTTGCGGATACGCAGTATTTT,CASSPGLVADTQYF
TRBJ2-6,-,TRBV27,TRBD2,TGTGCCAGCAGTAGGCGGAGACTAGCGGAGAGCTCTGGGGCCAACGTCCTGACTTTC,CASSRRRLAESSGANVLTF
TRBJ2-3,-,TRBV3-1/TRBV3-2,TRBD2,TGTGCCAGCAGTCCTGGTCTCGTAGCGGGTACTAGCACAGATACGCAGTATTTT,CASSPGLVAGTSTDTQYF
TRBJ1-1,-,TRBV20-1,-,TGCAGTGCTAGTTGGCAATCGAACACTGAAGCTTTCTTT,CSASWQSNTEAFF
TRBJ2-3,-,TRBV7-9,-,TGTGCCAACTCAAAAATAGACTATCCCTCACTCACAGATACGCAGTATTTT,CANSKIDYPSLTDTQYF
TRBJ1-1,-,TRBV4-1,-,TGCGCCAGCAGCCAATATCCCATACCGAGGAACACTGAAGCTTTCTTT,CASSQYPIPRNTEAFF
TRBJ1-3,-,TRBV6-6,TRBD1,TGTGCCAGCAGGAACCAGGGGGCCTCTGGAAACACCATATATTTT,CASRNQGASGNTIYF
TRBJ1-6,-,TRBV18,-,TGTGCCAGCTCACCGACAGAAGATAATTCACCCCTCCACTTT,CASSPTEDNSPLHF
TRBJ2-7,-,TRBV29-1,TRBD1,TGCAGCGTCGCTGCCCCGGACAGGGGGGCACAGCAGTACTTC,CSVAAPDRGAQQYF
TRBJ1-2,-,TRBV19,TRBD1,TGTGCCAGTAGACCGGACAGGGAGGTAGTCTATGGCTACACCTTC,CASRPDREVVYGYTF
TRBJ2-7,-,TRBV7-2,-,TGTGCCAGCACTTTTCAAGCCGGTGGTGGCGGCGAGCAGTACTTC,CASTFQAGGGGEQYF
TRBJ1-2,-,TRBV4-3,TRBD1,TGCGCCAGCAGCCAAGATAGTGGGACAGGGGATGGCTACACCTTC,CASSQDSGTGDGYTF
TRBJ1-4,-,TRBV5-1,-,TGCGCCAGCAGCTTGGGGGCTACAACTAATGAAAAACTGTTTTTT,CASSLGATTNEKLFF
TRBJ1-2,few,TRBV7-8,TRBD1,TGTGCCAGCAGCTCGGGGACAGGGGCTCACTATGGCTACACCTTC,CASSSGTGAHYGYTF
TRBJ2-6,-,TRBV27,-,TGTGCCAGCAGTTTACAGTCAGGGGCCAACGTCCTGACTTTC,CASSLQSGANVLTF
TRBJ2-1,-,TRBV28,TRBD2,TGTGCCAGCAGCCGACCCCGACTAGCGGGAAGGTATGAGCAGTTCTTC,CASSRPRLAGRYEQFF
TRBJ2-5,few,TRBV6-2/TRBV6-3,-,TGTGCCAGCAGTACGGGATCAAGGACCCAGTACTTC,CASSTGSRTQYF
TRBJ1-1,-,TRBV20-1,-,TGCAGTGCTGAAGGGGGAATTTCAGCTTTCTTT,CSAEGGISAFF
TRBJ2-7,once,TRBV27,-,TGTGCCAGCAGAGACAGGAGGAATGAGCAGTACTTC,CASRDRRNEQYF
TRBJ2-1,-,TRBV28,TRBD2,TGTGCCAGCGGATCTAGCGGGACTTTGCATGAGCAGTTCTTC,CASGSSGTLHEQFF
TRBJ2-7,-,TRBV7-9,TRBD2,TGTGCCAGCAGCCGACTAGCGGGTGACTACGAGCAGTACTTC,CASSRLAGDYEQYF
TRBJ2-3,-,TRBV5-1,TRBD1,TGCGCCAGCAGCTTAGGGACAGGGGGCGGCACAGATACGCAGTATTTT,CASSLGTGGGTDTQYF
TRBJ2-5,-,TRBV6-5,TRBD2,TGTGCCAGCAGCCTGACTAGCGAGTACCAAGAGACCCAGTACTTC,CASSLTSEYQETQYF
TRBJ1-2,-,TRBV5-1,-,TGCGCCAGCAGCCCGGGGGGAAACTATGGCTACACCTTC,CASSPGGNYGYTF
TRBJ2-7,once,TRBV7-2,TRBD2,TGTGCCAGCAGCTTCGAAGCGGGAGGGCCATTCGAGCAGTACTTC,CASSFEAGGPFEQYF
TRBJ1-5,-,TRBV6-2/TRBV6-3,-,TGTGCCAGCAGTCTCGACGGGGGGGCTCAGCCCCAGCATTTT,CASSLDGGAQPQHF
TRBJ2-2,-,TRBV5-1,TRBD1,TGCGCCAGCAGCCCGGGACAGCAGTACACCGGGGAGCTGTTTTTT,CASSPGQQYTGELFF
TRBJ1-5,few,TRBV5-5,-,TGTGCCAGCAGCAAAGGGGCAGCTTATAGCAATCAGCCCCAGCATTTT,CASSKGAAYSNQPQHF
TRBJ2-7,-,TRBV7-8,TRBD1,TGTGCCAGCAGCTTAGACAGGGGACCATACGAGCAGTACTTC,CASSLDRGPYEQYF
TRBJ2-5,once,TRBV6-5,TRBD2,TGTGCCAGCAGGCCCGGGACTAGCGGAGGTCCGGAGTACTTC,CASRPGTSGGPEYF
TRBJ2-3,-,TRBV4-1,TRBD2,TGCGCCAGCAGCCGTCTAGCGGGAGTGCGAGGCACAGATACGCAGTATTTT,CASSRLAGVRGTDTQYF
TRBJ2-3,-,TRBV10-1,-,TGCGCCAGCAGTGAGGGCAGTATTAGCACAGATACGCAGTATTTT,CASSEGSISTDTQYF
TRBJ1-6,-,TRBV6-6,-,TGTGCCAGCACTAATATCCGTCCCTCCTATAATTCACCCCTCCACTTT,CASTNIRPSYNSPLHF
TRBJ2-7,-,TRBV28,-,TGTGCCAGCAGTCCCTCACTAGGAGTTTCCTACGAGCAGTACTTC,CASSPSLGVSYEQYF
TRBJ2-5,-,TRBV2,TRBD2,TGTGCCAGCATCCCAGAGCGGGGGCAAGAGACCCAGTACTTC,CASIPERGQETQYF
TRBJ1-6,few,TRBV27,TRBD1,TGTGCCAGCAGTTACGGGACAGATAGCTATAATTCACCCCTCCACTTT,CASSYGTDSYNSPLHF
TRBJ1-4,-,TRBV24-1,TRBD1,TGTGCCACCAGTGACCCAGACAGGGGCGACCATGAAGAACTGTTTTTT,CATSDPDRGDHEELFF
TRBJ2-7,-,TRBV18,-,TGTGCCAGCTCACGGTTCGGGACTGCTTCCTACGAGCAGTACTTC,CASSRFGTASYEQYF
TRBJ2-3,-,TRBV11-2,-,TGTGCCAGCAGCTTAGGGGCAGGACAAGATACGCAGTATTTT,CASSLGAGQDTQYF
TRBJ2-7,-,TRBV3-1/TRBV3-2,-,TGTGCCAGCAGCCAAGGTAGCCAGACCTACGAGCAGTACTTC,CASSQGSQTYEQYF
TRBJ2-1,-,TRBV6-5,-,TGTGCCAGCAGTCCCGACAGGCTCTACAATGAGCAGTTCTTC,CASSPDRLYNEQFF
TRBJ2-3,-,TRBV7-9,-,TGTGCCAGCAGCTTATCTAGCACAGATACGCAGTATTTT,CASSLSSTDTQYF
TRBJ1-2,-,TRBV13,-,TGTGCCAGCAGCCCCCTGGACAGAGTATATGGCTACACCTTC,CASSPLDRVYGYTF
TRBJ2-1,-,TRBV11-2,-,TGTGCCAGCAGCTTAGGTCCTAGCGCCCTCTACAATGAGCAGTTCTTC,CASSLGPSALYNEQFF
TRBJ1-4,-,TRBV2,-,TGTGCCAGCAGTGATGCCCGGGGATTCAATGAAAAACTGTTTTTT,CASSDARGFNEKLFF